Below, one TCR beta chain is given with its context. Its specificity is unknown. The record originates from a study of beta chain features in type 1 diabetes. Of the isolated RNA, all was reverse transcribed, and so the sequenced material was expressed TCRB transcripts. Deep immunoSEQ sequencing covered naive, central memory and regulatory T cell samples. Profiled with immunoSEQ multiplex PCR; TCRdb holds only in-frame clones, not every one. The sample gives roughly 230,000 clones, about 11% of which show up once; more than 0.015% is in the top ten. Germline V gives CDR1 MDHEN, CDR2 SYDVKM. V lost 4 bases, J lost 11 bases, and 11 bases stayed unmatched. The CDR3 is made up of 14 amino acids. Broader study findings: In all four CD4+ subsets, TCRB CDR3 length was significantly, moderately reduced in type 1 diabetes.

The sample was naive CD4+ T cells from blood. This TCR came from a man younger than 45 with type 1 diabetes. The gene calls are TRBV28 and TRBJ2-7; 10 bases map to TRBD2. This CDR3 reads CASSSLAGDSRKYF. In DNA, the CDR3 is TGTGCCAGCAGTTCCCTAGCGGGGGATTCCCGCAAGTACTTC. Drawing the rest from reference TRBV28 and TRBJ2-7, the complete variable domain is DVKVTQSSRYLVKRTGEKVFLECVQDMDHENMFWYRQDPGLGLRLIYFSYDVKMKEKGDIPEGYSVSREKKERFSLILESASTNQTSMYLCASSSLAGDSRKYFGPGTRLTVT.